These T cell receptor beta chains were read from a single sample in a study of early T cells in non-severe SARS-CoV-2 infection. Each CDR3 protein is one row after TCRdb ran MiXCR on the 5' RACE reads. This table holds around 59,000 distinct CDR3 sequences, 9.5% to 15% found once. Sequencing was performed on whole blood. Receptors originate from an adult who was a healthcare worker with PCR-confirmed SARS-CoV-2 infection or an uninfected control (not recorded which). Each CDR3 is given with its conserved first and last residue. The order of the fields is J gene, clone size, D gene, CDR3 length, V gene, CDR3 protein, CDR3 DNA. D genes are given only for firm matches. Not every row has a clone size; where given, it reads once, few, many or a size class.

>TRBJ2-1|many|TRBD2|15|TRBV29-1
CSVELAGGSYNEQFF
TGCAGCGTTGAGTTAGCGGGAGGGTCCTACAATGAGCAGTTCTTC
>TRBJ2-2|many|TRBD1|16|TRBV7-9
CASSSTGAYLTGELFF
TGTGCCAGCAGCTCGACAGGGGCCTACTTGACCGGGGAGCTGTTTTTT
>TRBJ1-1|many|-|15|TRBV20-1
CSAKDGGGLHTEAFF
TGCAGTGCTAAGGACGGAGGTGGTCTGCACACTGAAGCTTTCTTT
>TRBJ2-3|few|-|15|TRBV20-1
CSASPLTVITDTQYF
TGCAGTGCTAGTCCCCTAACAGTCATCACAGATACGCAGTATTTT
>TRBJ2-5|many|-|16|TRBV7-2
CASTLALAQMVETQYF
TGTGCCAGCACCCTGGCCCTTGCCCAAATGGTGGAGACCCAGTACTTC
>TRBJ2-3|few|-|15|TRBV5-4
CASSLEREWGDTQYF
TGTGCCAGCAGCTTGGAACGGGAGTGGGGAGATACGCAGTATTTT
>TRBJ1-1|few|TRBD1|14|TRBV11-2
CASSLWTGGTEAFF
TGTGCCAGCAGCCTTTGGACAGGGGGCACTGAAGCTTTCTTT
>TRBJ2-3|many|TRBD2|16|TRBV6-2/TRBV6-3
CASSSTSGRATDTQYF
TGTGCCAGCAGTTCGACTAGCGGGAGGGCCACAGATACGCAGTATTTT
>TRBJ2-1|-|-|12|TRBV24-1
CATREGRGEQFF
TGTGCCACCAGGGAGGGCCGAGGTGAGCAGTTCTTC
>TRBJ2-3|many|TRBD2|15|TRBV7-3
CASSFTAGAGDTQYF
TGTGCCAGCAGCTTTACAGCGGGAGCGGGGGATACGCAGTATTTT
>TRBJ2-3|-|-|14|TRBV6-2/TRBV6-3
CASSAAIRTDTQYF
TGTGCCAGCAGTGCAGCGATACGCACAGATACGCAGTATTTT
>TRBJ1-5|many|-|12|TRBV24-1
CATSEGNQPQHF
TGTGCCACCAGTGAAGGGAATCAGCCCCAGCATTTT
>TRBJ2-7|few|-|13|TRBV28
CASSFPDRDEQYF
TGTGCCAGCAGTTTCCCCGATAGGGACGAGCAGTACTTC
>TRBJ2-3|many|TRBD2|16|TRBV4-2
CASSQDRTSVPDTQYF
TGTGCCAGCAGCCAAGATAGGACTAGCGTGCCAGATACGCAGTATTTT
>TRBJ2-2|many|TRBD1|16|TRBV20-1
CSARQAGQANTGELFF
TGCAGTGCTAGACAGGCAGGACAGGCAAACACCGGGGAGCTGTTTTTT
>TRBJ2-1|many|-|14|TRBV7-3
CASSPGGPPNEQFF
TGTGCCAGCAGCCCCGGCGGCCCTCCCAATGAGCAGTTCTTC
>TRBJ2-1|few|-|11|TRBV6-1
CASSEINEQFF
TGTGCCAGCAGTGAAATCAATGAGCAGTTCTTC
>TRBJ2-4|-|-|12|TRBV29-1
CSVAGFKNIQYF
TGCAGCGTTGCAGGTTTCAAAAACATTCAGTACTTC
>TRBJ2-3|few|TRBD1|16|TRBV12-3/TRBV12-4
CASSSHRGRGADTQYF
TGTGCCAGCAGTTCTCACAGGGGCCGGGGAGCCGATACGCAGTATTTT
>TRBJ1-1|many|-|16|TRBV28
CASSPPRGAGGTEAFF
TGTGCCAGCAGCCCCCCCCGGGGTGCTGGAGGGACTGAAGCTTTCTTT
>TRBJ2-2|-|TRBD1|14|TRBV12-3/TRBV12-4
CASIRTGSTGELFF
TGTGCCAGCATTAGGACAGGGAGCACCGGGGAGCTGTTTTTT
>TRBJ2-7|many|-|13|TRBV7-2
CASSFWTSNEQYF
TGTGCCAGCAGCTTTTGGACATCCAACGAGCAGTACTTC
>TRBJ1-4|few|-|12|TRBV29-1
CSVEAGEGKLFF
TGCAGCGTTGAAGCCGGTGAGGGAAAACTGTTTTTT
>TRBJ2-1|many|TRBD2|11|TRBV29-1
CSWEGRDEQFF
TGCAGCTGGGAGGGGCGAGATGAGCAGTTCTTC
>TRBJ1-5|many|TRBD1|14|TRBV29-1
CSVAQGTGNQPQHF
TGCAGCGTTGCACAGGGGACAGGGAATCAGCCCCAGCATTTT
>TRBJ2-2|-|TRBD2|17|TRBV20-1
CSAGGLAGEGNTGELFF
TGCAGTGCAGGGGGACTAGCGGGAGAAGGGAACACCGGGGAGCTGTTTTTT
>TRBJ2-1|many|-|16|TRBV12-3/TRBV12-4
CASSLARGSSYNEQFF
TGTGCCAGCAGTTTAGCGAGAGGTAGCTCCTACAATGAGCAGTTCTTC
>TRBJ1-2|many|-|12|TRBV7-6
CASSRGGDGYTF
TGTGCCAGCAGCCGTGGGGGTGATGGCTACACCTTC
>TRBJ2-1|few|-|12|TRBV5-6
CASSFGRNEQFF
TGTGCCAGCAGCTTCGGCCGGAATGAGCAGTTCTTC
>TRBJ2-7|many|TRBD1|15|TRBV7-4
CASSSWTGWPYEQYF
TGTGCCAGCAGCTCTTGGACAGGGTGGCCCTACGAGCAGTACTTC
>TRBJ2-2|once|-|13|TRBV27
CASSPHGPGELFF
TGTGCCAGCAGTCCCCACGGACCCGGGGAGCTGTTTTTT
>TRBJ2-3|-|-|14|TRBV27
CASSLRDVTNTQYF
TGTGCCAGCAGTTTAAGGGACGTCACAAATACGCAGTATTTT
>TRBJ2-3|many|TRBD2|15|TRBV7-2
CASSLLAGRGDTQYF
TGTGCCAGCAGCCTTCTAGCGGGGAGAGGGGATACGCAGTATTTT
>TRBJ2-3|few|TRBD2|13|TRBV29-1
CSAEGLATDTQYF
TGCAGCGCCGAGGGACTAGCTACAGATACGCAGTATTTT
>TRBJ1-1|-|-|14|TRBV28
CASSPTAMNTEAFF
TGTGCCAGCAGCCCGACAGCCATGAACACTGAAGCTTTCTTT
>TRBJ1-1|-|-|12|TRBV2
CASSVESTEAFF
TGTGCCAGCAGTGTTGAGAGCACTGAAGCTTTCTTT
>TRBJ2-3|once|TRBD2|16|TRBV24-1
CATSDGGRASTDTQYF
TGTGCCACCAGTGATGGAGGGAGGGCCAGCACAGATACGCAGTATTTT
>TRBJ2-7|-|-|14|TRBV11-2
CASSLERGTHEQYF
TGTGCCAGCAGCTTAGAGCGAGGAACGCACGAGCAGTACTTC
>TRBJ2-3|-|-|14|TRBV29-1
CSVDSRLVADTQYF
TGCAGCGTTGACTCGCGACTAGTGGCGGATACGCAGTATTTT
>TRBJ1-2|-|-|14|TRBV12-3/TRBV12-4
CASSLAEGAYGYTF
TGTGCCAGCAGTTTAGCGGAGGGCGCCTATGGCTACACCTTC
>TRBJ2-1|-|TRBD1|13|TRBV2
CASGAQGAGEQFF
TGTGCCAGCGGGGCACAGGGGGCGGGTGAGCAGTTCTTC
>TRBJ2-2|many|TRBD2|15|TRBV5-4
CASSRGTSGSGELFF
TGTGCCAGCAGCCGCGGGACTAGCGGGTCCGGGGAGCTGTTTTTT
>TRBJ2-2|once|-|14|TRBV4-1
CASSQGRNTGELFF
TGCGCCAGCAGCCAAGGGCGGAACACCGGGGAGCTGTTTTTT
>TRBJ1-1|many|-|14|TRBV6-1
CASSDGPLYTEAFF
TGTGCCAGCAGTGACGGTCCTCTGTACACTGAAGCTTTCTTT
>TRBJ2-3|-|-|12|TRBV3-1
CASSLWTRTQYF
TGTGCCAGCAGCCTTTGGACCCGCACACAGTATTTT
>TRBJ2-3|many|-|16|TRBV5-1
CASSSGPNGGTDTQYF
TGCGCCAGCAGCTCCGGACCGAACGGCGGCACAGATACGCAGTATTTT
>TRBJ1-1|-|-|16|TRBV20-1
CSARGTGPNYSTEAFF
TGCAGTGCTAGGGGAACAGGGCCAAACTACTCCACTGAAGCTTTCTTT